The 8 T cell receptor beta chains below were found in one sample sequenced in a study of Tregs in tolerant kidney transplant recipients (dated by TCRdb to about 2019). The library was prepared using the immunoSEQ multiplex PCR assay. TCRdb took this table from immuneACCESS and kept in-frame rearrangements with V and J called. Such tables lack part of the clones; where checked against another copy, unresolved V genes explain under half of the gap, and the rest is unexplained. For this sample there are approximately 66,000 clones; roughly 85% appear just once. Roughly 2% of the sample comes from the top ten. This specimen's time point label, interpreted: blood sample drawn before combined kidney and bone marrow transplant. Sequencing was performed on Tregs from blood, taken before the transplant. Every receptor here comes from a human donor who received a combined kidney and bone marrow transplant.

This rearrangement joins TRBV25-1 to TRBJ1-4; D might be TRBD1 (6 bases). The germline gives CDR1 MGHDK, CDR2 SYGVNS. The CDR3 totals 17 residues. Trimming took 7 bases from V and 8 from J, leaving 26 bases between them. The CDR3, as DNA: TGTGCCAGCACCCCCTCACGGGGGACACCGGATAACGAAAAACTGTTTTTT. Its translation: CASTPSRGTPDNEKLFF.

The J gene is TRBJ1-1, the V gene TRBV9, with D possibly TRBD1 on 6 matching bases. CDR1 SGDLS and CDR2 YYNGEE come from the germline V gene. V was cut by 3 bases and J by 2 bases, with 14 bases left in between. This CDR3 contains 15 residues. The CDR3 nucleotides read TGTGCCAGCAGCGCGCAGGGGTATTCAAACACTGAAGCTTTCTTT. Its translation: CASSAQGYSNTEAFF.

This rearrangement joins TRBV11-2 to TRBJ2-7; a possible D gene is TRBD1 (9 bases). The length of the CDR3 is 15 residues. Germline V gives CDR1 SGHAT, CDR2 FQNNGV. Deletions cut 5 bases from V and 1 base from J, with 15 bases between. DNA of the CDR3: TGTGCCAGCAGCCGGGGGGGACAGGGTTCCTACGAGCAGTACTTC. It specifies CASSRGGQGSYEQYF.

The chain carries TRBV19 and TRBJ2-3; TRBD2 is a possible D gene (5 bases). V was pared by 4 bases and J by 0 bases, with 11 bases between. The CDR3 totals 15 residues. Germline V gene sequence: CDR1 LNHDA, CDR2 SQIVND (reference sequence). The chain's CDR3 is CASSNLGISTDTQYF. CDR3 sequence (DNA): TGTGCCAGTAGTAATCTCGGGATCAGCACAGATACGCAGTATTTT.

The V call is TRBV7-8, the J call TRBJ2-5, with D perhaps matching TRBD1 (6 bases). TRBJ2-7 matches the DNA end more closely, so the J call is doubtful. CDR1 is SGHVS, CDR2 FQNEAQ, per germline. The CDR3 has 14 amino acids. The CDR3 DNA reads TGTGCCAGCAGCCCCCAGACAGGAGCCTACGAGCAGTACTTC. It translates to CASSPQTGAYEQYF.

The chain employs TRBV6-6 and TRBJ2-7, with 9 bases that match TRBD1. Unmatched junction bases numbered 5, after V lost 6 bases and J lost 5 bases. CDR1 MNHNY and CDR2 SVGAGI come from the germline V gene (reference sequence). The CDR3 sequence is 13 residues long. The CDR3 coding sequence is TGTGCCAGCAGGGGGACAGGGATGAACGAGCAGTACTTC. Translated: CASRGTGMNEQYF.

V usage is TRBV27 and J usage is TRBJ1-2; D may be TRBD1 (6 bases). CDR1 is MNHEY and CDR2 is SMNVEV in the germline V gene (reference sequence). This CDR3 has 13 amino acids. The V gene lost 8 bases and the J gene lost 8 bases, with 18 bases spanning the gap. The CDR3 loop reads CASATWGPRGYTF. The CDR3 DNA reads TGTGCCAGCGCAACCTGGGGGCCCCGGGGCTACACCTTC.

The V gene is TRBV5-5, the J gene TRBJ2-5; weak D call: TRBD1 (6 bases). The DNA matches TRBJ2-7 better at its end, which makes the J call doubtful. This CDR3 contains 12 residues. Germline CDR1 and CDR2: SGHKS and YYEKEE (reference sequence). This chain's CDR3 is CASSPQGYEQYF. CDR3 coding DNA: TGTGCCAGCAGCCCGCAGGGGTACGAGCAGTACTTC.